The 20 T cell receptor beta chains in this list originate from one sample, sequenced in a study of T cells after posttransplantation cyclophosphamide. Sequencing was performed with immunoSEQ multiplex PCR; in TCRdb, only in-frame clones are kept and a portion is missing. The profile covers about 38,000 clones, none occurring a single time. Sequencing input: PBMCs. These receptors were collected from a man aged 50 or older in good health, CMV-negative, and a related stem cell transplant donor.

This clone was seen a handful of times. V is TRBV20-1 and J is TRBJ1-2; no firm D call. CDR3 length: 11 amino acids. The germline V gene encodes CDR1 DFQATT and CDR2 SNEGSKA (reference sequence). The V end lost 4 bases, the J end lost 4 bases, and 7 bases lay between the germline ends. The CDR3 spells CSATDFYGYTF. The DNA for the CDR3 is TGCAGTGCTACGGACTTCTATGGCTACACCTTC.

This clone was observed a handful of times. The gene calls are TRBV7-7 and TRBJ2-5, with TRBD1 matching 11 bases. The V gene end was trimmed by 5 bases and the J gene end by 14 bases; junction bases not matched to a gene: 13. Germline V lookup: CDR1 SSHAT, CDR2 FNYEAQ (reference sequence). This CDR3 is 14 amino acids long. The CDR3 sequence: CASSPGQGALRSYF. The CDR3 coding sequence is TGTGCCAGCAGCCCCGGACAGGGGGCACTCCGATCCTACTTC.

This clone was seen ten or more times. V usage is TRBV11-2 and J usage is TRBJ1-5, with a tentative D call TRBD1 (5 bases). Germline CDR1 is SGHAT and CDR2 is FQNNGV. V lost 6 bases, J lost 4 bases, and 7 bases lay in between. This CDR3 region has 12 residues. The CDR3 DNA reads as TGTGCCAGCAGTAGGGGAAATCAGCCCCAGCATTTT. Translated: CASSRGNQPQHF. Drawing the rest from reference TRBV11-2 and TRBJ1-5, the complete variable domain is EAGVAQSPRYKIIEKRQSVAFWCNPISGHATLYWYQQILGQGPKLLIQFQNNGVVDDSQLPKDRFSAERLKGVDSTLKIQPAKLEDSAVYLCASSRGNQPQHFGDGTRLSIL.

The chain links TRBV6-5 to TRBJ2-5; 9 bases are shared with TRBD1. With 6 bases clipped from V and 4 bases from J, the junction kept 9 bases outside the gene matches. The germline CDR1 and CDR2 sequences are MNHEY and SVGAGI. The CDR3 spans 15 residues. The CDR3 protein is CASSLQGALPETQYF. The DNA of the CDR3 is TGTGCCAGCAGCCTACAGGGGGCCCTCCCAGAGACCCAGTACTTC.

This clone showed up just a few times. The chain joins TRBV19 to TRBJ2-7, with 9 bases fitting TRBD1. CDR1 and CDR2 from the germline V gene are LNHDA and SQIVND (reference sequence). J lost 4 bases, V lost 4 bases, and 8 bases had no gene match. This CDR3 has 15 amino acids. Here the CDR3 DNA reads TGTGCCAGTAGTAGGACGGGACAGGGAACATACGAGCAGTACTTC. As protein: CASSRTGQGTYEQYF.

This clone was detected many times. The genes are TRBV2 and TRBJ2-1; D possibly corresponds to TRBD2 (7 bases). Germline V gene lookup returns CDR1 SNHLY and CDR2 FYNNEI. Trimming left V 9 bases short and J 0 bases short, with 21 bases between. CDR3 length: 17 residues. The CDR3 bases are TGTGCCAGTAGGGGACTGGGGGGAGGGGGCTCCTACAATGAGCAGTTCTTC. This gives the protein CASRGLGGGGSYNEQFF.

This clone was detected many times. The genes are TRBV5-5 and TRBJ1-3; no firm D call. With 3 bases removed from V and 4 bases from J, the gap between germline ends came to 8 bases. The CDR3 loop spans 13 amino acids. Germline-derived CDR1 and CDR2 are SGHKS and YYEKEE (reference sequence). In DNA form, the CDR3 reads TGTGCCAGCAGCTCCTTAGTCGGAAACACCATATATTTT. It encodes CASSSLVGNTIYF.

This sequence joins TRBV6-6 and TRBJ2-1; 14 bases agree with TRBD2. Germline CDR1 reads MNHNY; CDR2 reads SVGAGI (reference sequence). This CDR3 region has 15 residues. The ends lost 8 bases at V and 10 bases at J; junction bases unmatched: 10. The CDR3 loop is CASWRGTSGSREQFF. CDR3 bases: TGTGCCAGCTGGCGGGGGACTAGCGGGAGTAGAGAGCAGTTCTTC.

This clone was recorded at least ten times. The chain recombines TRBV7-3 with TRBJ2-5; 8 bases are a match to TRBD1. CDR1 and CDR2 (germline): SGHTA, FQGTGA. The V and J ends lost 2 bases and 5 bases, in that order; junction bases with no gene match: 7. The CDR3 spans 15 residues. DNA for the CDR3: TGTGCCAGCAGCTTAGCCCCAGGACAGGGCGAGACCCAGTACTTC. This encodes CASSLAPGQGETQYF. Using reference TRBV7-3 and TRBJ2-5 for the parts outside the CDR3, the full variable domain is GAGVSQTPSNKVTEKGKYVELRCDPISGHTALYWYRQSLGQGPEFLIYFQGTGAADDSGLPNDRFFAVRPEGSVSTLKIQRTERGDSAVYLCASSLAPGQGETQYFGPGTRLLVL.

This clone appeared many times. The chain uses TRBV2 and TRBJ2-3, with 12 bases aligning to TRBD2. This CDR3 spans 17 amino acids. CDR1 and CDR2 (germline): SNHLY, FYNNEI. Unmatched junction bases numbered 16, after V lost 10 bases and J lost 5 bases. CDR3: CAKLAGGLPRDVDTQYF. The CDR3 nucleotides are TGTGCCAAACTAGCGGGAGGTCTCCCCCGCGATGTAGATACGCAGTATTTT.

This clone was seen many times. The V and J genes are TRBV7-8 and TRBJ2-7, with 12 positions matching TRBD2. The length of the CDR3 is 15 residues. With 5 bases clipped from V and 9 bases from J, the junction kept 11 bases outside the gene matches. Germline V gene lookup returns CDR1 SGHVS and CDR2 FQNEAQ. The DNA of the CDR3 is TGTGCCAGCAGCCGCGCCCCCGCTAGCGGGAGGGGGCAGTACTTC. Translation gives CASSRAPASGRGQYF.

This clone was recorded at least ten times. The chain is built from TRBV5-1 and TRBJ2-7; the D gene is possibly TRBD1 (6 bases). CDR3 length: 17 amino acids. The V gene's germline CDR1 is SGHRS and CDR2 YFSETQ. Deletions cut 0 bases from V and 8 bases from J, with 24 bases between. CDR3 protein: CASSLGGQTNLLGQQYF. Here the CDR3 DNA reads TGCGCCAGCAGCTTGGGGGGGCAGACCAACTTACTCGGGCAGCAGTACTTC.

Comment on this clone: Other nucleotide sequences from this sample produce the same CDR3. CDR3 residues: CASSLRQGAQETQYF. The DNA for the CDR3 is TGTGCCAGCAGCTTACGCCAAGGGGCCCAAGAGACCCAGTACTTC. The chain employs TRBV7-2 and TRBJ2-5; D perhaps matches TRBD1 (5 bases). V lost 2 bases and J 1 base, leaving 11 bases between the germline ends. Germline V gene sequence: CDR1 SGHTA, CDR2 FQGNSA. This CDR3 region has 15 residues. Looking up the rest from reference TRBV7-2 and TRBJ2-5 gives the full variable domain: GAGVSQSPSNKVTEKGKDVELRCDPISGHTALYWYRQSLGQGLEFLIYFQGNSAPDKSGLPSDRFSAERTGGSVSTLTIQRTQQEDSAVYLCASSLRQGAQETQYFGPGTRLLVL.

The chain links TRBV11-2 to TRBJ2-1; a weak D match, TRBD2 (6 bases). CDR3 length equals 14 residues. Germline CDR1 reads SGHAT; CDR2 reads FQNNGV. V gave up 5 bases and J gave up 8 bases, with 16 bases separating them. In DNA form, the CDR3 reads TGTGCCAGCAGCCAACTGACTAGTAGAGATGAGCAGTTCTTC. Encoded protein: CASSQLTSRDEQFF.

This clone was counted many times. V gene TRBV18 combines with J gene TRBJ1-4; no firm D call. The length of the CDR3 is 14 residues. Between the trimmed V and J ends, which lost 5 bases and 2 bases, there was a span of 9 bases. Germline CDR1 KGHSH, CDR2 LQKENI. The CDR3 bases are TGTGCCAGCTCAACCAGATCGACTAATGAAAAACTGTTTTTT. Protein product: CASSTRSTNEKLFF.

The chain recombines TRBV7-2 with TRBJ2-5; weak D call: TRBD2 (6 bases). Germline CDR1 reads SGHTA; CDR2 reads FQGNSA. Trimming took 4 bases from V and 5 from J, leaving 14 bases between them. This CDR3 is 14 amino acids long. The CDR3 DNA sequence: TGTGCCAGCAGCTCCCCGGGAGTAGGGGAGACCCAGTACTTC. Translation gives CASSSPGVGETQYF.

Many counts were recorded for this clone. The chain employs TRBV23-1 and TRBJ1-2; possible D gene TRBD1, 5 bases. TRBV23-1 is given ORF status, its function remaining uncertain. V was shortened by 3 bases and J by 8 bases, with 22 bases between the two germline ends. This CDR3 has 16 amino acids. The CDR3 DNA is TGCGCCAGCAGTCATAGGAGGGGCTCGCTCCATGGGGGCTACACCTTC. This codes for CASSHRRGSLHGGYTF.

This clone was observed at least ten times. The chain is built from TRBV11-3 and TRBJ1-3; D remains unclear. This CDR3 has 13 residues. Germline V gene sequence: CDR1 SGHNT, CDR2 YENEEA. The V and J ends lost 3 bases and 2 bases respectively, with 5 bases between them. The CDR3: CASSLSAGNTIYF. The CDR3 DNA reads TGTGCCAGCAGCTTGTCGGCTGGAAACACCATATATTTT. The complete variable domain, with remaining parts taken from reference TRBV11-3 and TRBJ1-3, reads EAGVVQSPRYKIIEKKQPVAFWCNPISGHNTLYWYLQNLGQGPELLIRYENEEAVDDSQLPKDRFSAERLKGVDSTLKIQPAELGDSAVYLCASSLSAGNTIYFGEGSWLTVV.

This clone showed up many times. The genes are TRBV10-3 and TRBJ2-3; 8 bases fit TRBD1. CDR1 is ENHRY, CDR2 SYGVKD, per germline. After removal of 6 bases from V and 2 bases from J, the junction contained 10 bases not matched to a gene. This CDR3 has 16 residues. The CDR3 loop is CAIRIDRGPFTDTQYF. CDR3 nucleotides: TGTGCCATCAGGATTGACAGGGGCCCCTTCACAGATACGCAGTATTTT.

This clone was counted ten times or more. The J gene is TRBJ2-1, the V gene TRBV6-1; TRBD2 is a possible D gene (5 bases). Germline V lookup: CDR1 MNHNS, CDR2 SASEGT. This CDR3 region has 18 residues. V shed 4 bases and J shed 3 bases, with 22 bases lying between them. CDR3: CASSVDGEGWAYYNEQFF. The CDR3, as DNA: TGTGCCAGCAGTGTAGACGGGGAAGGTTGGGCGTACTACAATGAGCAGTTCTTC.